The 30 T cell receptor beta chains presented below share a single source sample, sequenced in a study of T-cell reconstitution after alpha-beta-depleted transplantation in children (dated by TCRdb to the mid-2010s). The library came from PCR. The sequencer was an Illumina HiSeq 2500. Molecular barcoding was employed in the preparation of TCR libraries, with unique molecular identifiers being used to normalize TCRbeta repertoire quantification. TCRdb applied fastp at Q25 and MiXCR to the public reads, then kept only in-frame beta chains. Rows merge per CDR3 protein into single entries with the most common DNA and genes. This sample lists 250,000 to 400,000 distinct CDR3 sequences; roughly 21% were detected once. In total, the top ten clones hold 11% of the sample. What the treatment or condition label conveys for this sample: allogeneic hematopoietic cell transplantation with graft depleted of TCRalphabeta T cells and CD19 B cells.

The sequenced sample was PBMCs, mostly from graft donor cells, obtained 180 days after TCRalphabeta/CD19-depleted stem cell transplant. Receptor source: a male patient under 18 who had a stem cell transplant for acute lymphoblastic leukemia, so the T cells may come from the graft donor.

A word on this clonotype: A read error may produce the germline difference seen at one junction end. This chain connects TRBV10-3 to TRBJ2-7; 10 bases are a match to TRBD2. Germline loops: CDR1 ENHRY, CDR2 SYGVKD. The CDR3 extends over 15 amino acids. The CDR3, as DNA: TGTGCCATCAGTGAGAGCAGCGGGAGGGACGGGGAGCAGTCCTTC. Encoded protein: CAISESSGRDGEQSF.

This clonotype was seen a few times. This rearrangement joins TRBV29-1 to TRBJ1-2; D uncertain. From germline, CDR1 is SQVTM and CDR2 ANQGSEA. Trimming left V 3 bases short and J 0 bases short, with 8 bases between. The CDR3 has 13 residues. CDR3 sequence reads: CSVEVASNYGYTF. The CDR3 DNA sequence: TGCAGCGTTGAGGTGGCGTCTAACTATGGCTACACCTTC.

This clonotype was counted ten times or more. The DNA for the CDR3 is TGTGCCAGCAGCCCTAGCGGGAACACCGGGGAGCTGTTTTTT. Amino acids: CASSPSGNTGELFF. The chain uses TRBV12-3 or TRBV12-4 and TRBJ2-2; TRBD2 agrees at 7 bases. The CDR3 is 14 residues long. V shed 6 bases, J shed 1 base, and the junction held 2 bases outside the gene matches.

The CDR3 loop reads CASSDLTESNQPQHF. CDR3 DNA sequence: TGTGCCAGCAGTGATCTGACAGAGAGCAATCAGCCCCAGCATTTT. The rearrangement joins TRBV2 to TRBJ1-5, with D possibly being TRBD1 (5 bases). The germline gives CDR1 SNHLY, CDR2 FYNNEI. The CDR3 runs 15 residues. The V gene lost 3 bases and the J gene lost 1 base, with 10 bases spanning the gap.

This clonotype occurred a few times. V and J are TRBV3-1 and TRBJ1-1; 8 bases align to TRBD1. This CDR3 has 15 amino acids. CDR1 LGHDT and CDR2 YNNKEL come from the germline V gene (reference sequence). Unmatched junction bases numbered 2, after V lost 0 bases and J lost 2 bases. CDR3 region: CASSQDPGGNTEAFF. The CDR3 bases are TGTGCCAGCAGCCAAGATCCAGGGGGCAACACTGAAGCTTTCTTT.

This clonotype was recorded a few times. This chain connects TRBV9 to TRBJ1-2; 7 bases match TRBD1. J gave up 7 bases and V 4 bases, and 10 bases lay outside the gene matches. CDR1 is SGDLS and CDR2 is YYNGEE in the germline V gene. This CDR3 spans 14 amino acids. The CDR3 sequence is CASSLRTGLGGYTF. In DNA form, the CDR3 reads TGTGCCAGCAGCTTACGGACAGGTTTAGGTGGCTACACCTTC.

On this clonotype: The junction departs from the called germline gene at one end, perhaps through a read error. The J gene is TRBJ2-6, the V gene TRBV25-1; D is possibly TRBD2 (6 bases). Germline V gene data show CDR1 as MGHDK and CDR2 as SYGVNS. CDR3 length: 14 amino acids. As DNA, the CDR3 is TGTGCCAGCAGTGATATGCGGAGGGCTAACGTCCTGACTTTC. As protein: CASSDMRRANVLTF. Drawing the rest from reference TRBV25-1 and TRBJ2-6, the complete variable domain is EADIYQTPRYLVIGTGKKITLECSQTMGHDKMYWYQQDPGMELHLIHYSYGVNSTEKGDLSSESTVSRIRTEHFPLTLESARPSHTSQYLCASSDMRRANVLTFGAGSRLTVL.

This clonotype has just a few counts. The V call is TRBV15, the J call TRBJ2-5; D unresolved. Germline CDR1 and CDR2: LNHNV and YYDKDF (reference sequence). V lost 0 bases to trimming and J lost 5 bases, with 7 bases between them. CDR3 size: 13 residues. The CDR3 protein is CATSRDRMETQYF. CDR3 DNA sequence: TGTGCCACCAGCAGAGATCGAATGGAGACCCAGTACTTC.

The chain carries TRBV12-3 or TRBV12-4 and TRBJ2-7, with no clear D. The CDR3 has 13 residues. V lost 5 bases and J lost 3, with 11 bases in between. CDR3 loop: CASSETVSYEQYF. The DNA for the CDR3 is TGTGCCAGCAGTGAGACGGTAAGCTACGAGCAGTACTTC.

This clonotype was counted only a few times. The V call is TRBV5-1, the J call TRBJ1-5, with 11 bases fitting TRBD1. CDR1 and CDR2 (germline): SGHRS, YFSETQ. The CDR3 sequence is 17 residues long. The V segment lost 0 bases and the J segment 7 bases; nucleotides outside the gene matches: 9. CDR3 residues: CASSLGTGGAGRQPQHF. CDR3 coding DNA: TGCGCCAGCAGCTTGGGGACAGGGGGCGCCGGGAGGCAGCCCCAGCATTTT. Supplemented by reference TRBV5-1 and TRBJ1-5, the full variable domain reads KAGVTQTPRYLIKTRGQQVTLSCSPISGHRSVSWYQQTPGQGLQFLFEYFSETQRNKGNFPGRFSGRQFSNSRSEMNVSTLELGDSALYLCASSLGTGGAGRQPQHFGDGTRLSIL.

This clonotype was observed a few times. The CDR3 nucleotides are TGCGCCAGCAGCTTGGGTGGGACAGGGGTTTACGAGCAGTACTTC. As protein: CASSLGGTGVYEQYF. The chain uses TRBV5-1 and TRBJ2-7, with TRBD1 matching over 10 bases. V shed 0 bases and J 4 bases; nucleotides not matched to a gene: 4. CDR1 is SGHRS, CDR2 YFSETQ, per germline. The CDR3 extends over 15 amino acids.

The chain joins TRBV5-1 to TRBJ2-1; the D is unclear. This CDR3 has 12 amino acids. Per germline, CDR1 SGHRS and CDR2 YFSETQ. Trimming removed 7 bases at V and 4 bases at J, with 9 bases between. The CDR3 nucleotides are TGCGCCAGCTCTAGAAATTACAATGAGCAGTTCTTC. It translates to CASSRNYNEQFF. The whole variable domain, filled in from reference TRBV5-1 and TRBJ2-1, reads KAGVTQTPRYLIKTRGQQVTLSCSPISGHRSVSWYQQTPGQGLQFLFEYFSETQRNKGNFPGRFSGRQFSNSRSEMNVSTLELGDSALYLCASSRNYNEQFFGPGTRLTVL.

This clonotype has just a few counts. J is TRBJ1-2 and V is TRBV11-2, with D unclear. Trimming took 0 bases from V and 2 from J, leaving 10 bases between them. CDR1 SGHAT and CDR2 FQNNGV come from the germline V gene. The CDR3 has 15 residues. This CDR3 reads CASSLEAGLNYGYTF. The CDR3 nucleotides read TGTGCCAGCAGCTTAGAGGCAGGATTAAACTATGGCTACACCTTC. Full variable domain (remainder filled in from reference TRBV11-2 and TRBJ1-2): EAGVAQSPRYKIIEKRQSVAFWCNPISGHATLYWYQQILGQGPKLLIQFQNNGVVDDSQLPKDRFSAERLKGVDSTLKIQPAKLEDSAVYLCASSLEAGLNYGYTFGSGTRLTVV.

This clonotype was observed many times. The chain is built from TRBV5-1 and TRBJ2-7, with TRBD1 matching over 9 bases. CDR3 length equals 17 residues. After removal of 1 base from V and 5 bases from J, the junction contained 13 bases not matched to a gene. Germline assignment: CDR1 SGHRS and CDR2 YFSETQ. The CDR3 loop is CASSLRLGTGPSHEQYF. CDR3 in DNA: TGCGCCAGCAGCTTGAGGCTCGGGACAGGGCCTTCGCACGAGCAGTACTTC.

This chain uses TRBV4-2 with TRBJ2-3; 10 nucleotides match TRBD2. There are 16 residues in the CDR3. The V gene end was trimmed by 4 bases and the J gene end by 5 bases; junction bases not matched to a gene: 9. Germline V gene sequence: CDR1 LGHNA, CDR2 YNFKEQ. Here the CDR3 reads CASSLLAGGLGDTQYF. CDR3 sequence (DNA): TGTGCCAGCAGCCTGTTAGCGGGAGGTTTGGGAGATACGCAGTATTTT.

V is TRBV4-1 and J is TRBJ2-7; a weak D match, TRBD2 (6 bases). The CDR3 is made up of 15 amino acids. With 3 bases removed from V and 3 bases from J, the gap between germline ends came to 15 bases. Germline CDR1 and CDR2: MGHRA and YSYEKL. DNA for the CDR3: TGCGCCAGCAGCCATCCCCTGCGGGAAGTCTACGAGCAGTACTTC. It is translated as CASSHPLREVYEQYF.

V usage is TRBV18 and J usage is TRBJ2-2; D not resolved. V was trimmed by 1 base and J by 2 bases, leaving 8 bases between them. There are 15 residues in the CDR3. Per the germline V gene, CDR1 is KGHSH and CDR2 is LQKENI. CDR3: CASSPRGDNTGELFF. DNA for the CDR3: TGTGCCAGCTCACCACGTGGAGATAACACCGGGGAGCTGTTTTTT.

There are a few counts of this clonotype. This rearrangement joins TRBV27 to TRBJ2-2; tentatively, D is TRBD2 (5 bases). The CDR3 contains 14 residues. Germline loops: CDR1 MNHEY, CDR2 SMNVEV (reference sequence). Trimming removed 6 bases from V and 8 bases from J, with 16 bases in between. The CDR3 nucleotides read TGTGCCAGCAGCCCTAGCACCCTACGGGGGGAGCTGTTTTTT. Translating it yields CASSPSTLRGELFF.

The DNA of the CDR3 is TGTGCCAGCAGCTTAGTGATAGAGCAGCCCTATGGCTACACCTTC. Translation: CASSLVIEQPYGYTF. This chain connects TRBV7-6 to TRBJ1-2; D unresolved. The CDR3 is 15 residues long. V gave up 1 base and J gave up 4 bases, with 13 bases separating them. Germline values: CDR1 SGHVS, CDR2 FNYEAQ.

This clonotype was seen a few times. The chain carries TRBV10-1 and TRBJ2-3; D is unclear. The CDR3 is made up of 14 amino acids. CDR1 and CDR2 (germline): WNHNN, SYGVQD (reference sequence). Trimming took 3 bases from V and 2 from J, leaving 9 bases between them. CDR3 nucleotide sequence: TGCGCCAGCAGTGATGGAGAGTTCACAGATACGCAGTATTTT. This encodes CASSDGEFTDTQYF.

V is TRBV20-1 and J is TRBJ2-2, with TRBD2 matching over 7 bases. In germline, CDR1 is DFQATT, CDR2 SNEGSKA (reference sequence). Unmatched junction bases numbered 8, after V lost 2 bases and J lost 5 bases. This CDR3 is built from 15 residues. CDR3 protein: CSARWRDYITGELFF. The CDR3 nucleotides read TGCAGTGCTAGATGGAGGGACTATATAACCGGGGAGCTGTTTTTT.

The gene calls are TRBV5-6 and TRBJ2-5; TRBD2 matches 12 bases. Germline assignment: CDR1 SGHDT and CDR2 YYEEEE. CDR3 length: 18 residues. J lost 5 bases, V lost 3 bases, and 14 bases had no gene match. The CDR3 sequence: CASSSRPSGRAGLETQYF. The CDR3 region has the DNA TGTGCCAGCAGCTCCCGGCCTAGCGGGAGGGCAGGACTGGAGACCCAGTACTTC.

The J gene is TRBJ1-1, the V gene TRBV7-3; TRBD1 matches 8 bases. This CDR3 region has 15 residues. Germline loops: CDR1 SGHTA, CDR2 FQGTGA. The junction had 9 bases not matched to a gene; V was cut back by 5 bases and J by 4 bases. As DNA, the CDR3 is TGTGCCAGCAGCCAGTGGACAGGGATAGGCACTGAAGCTTTCTTT. Residues: CASSQWTGIGTEAFF.

V is TRBV6-1 and J is TRBJ2-5; 11 bases map to TRBD1. V shed 3 bases, J shed 7 bases, and the junction held 7 bases outside the gene matches. Germline loops: CDR1 MNHNS, CDR2 SASEGT. The CDR3 contains 15 residues. CDR3 sequence (DNA): TGTGCCAGCAGTGAGGACAGGGGGCAGAAAGGGACCCAGTACTTC. Its translation: CASSEDRGQKGTQYF.

The sample holds a few counts of this clonotype. The chain joins TRBV12-3 or TRBV12-4 to TRBJ2-2, with 7 bases that match TRBD1. This CDR3 is 15 amino acids long. V trimming: 6 bases; J trimming: 4 bases; junction bases outside the gene matches: 8. The CDR3 sequence is CASSQKGAGTGELFF. As DNA, the CDR3 is TGTGCCAGCAGCCAAAAGGGGGCCGGCACCGGGGAGCTGTTTTTT.

The table lists this clonotype with a few counts. This chain links TRBV12-3 or TRBV12-4 with TRBJ2-1; no definite D call. This CDR3 contains 12 residues. V was cut by 1 base and J by 12 bases, with 10 bases left in between. The CDR3 here is CASSLGGRVQFF. DNA for the CDR3: TGTGCCAGCAGTTTAGGGGGAAGAGTGCAGTTCTTC.

Remarks on this clonotype: Relative to the germline gene, one junction end is altered; a read error may explain this. The chain is built from TRBV5-1 and TRBJ2-7; 7 positions agree with TRBD2. The germline CDR1 and CDR2 sequences are SGHRS and YFSETQ. This CDR3 contains 15 residues. CDR3 region: CASSPREALSYEQHF. CDR3 in DNA: TGCGCCAGCAGCCCACGGGAGGCCCTCTCCTACGAGCAGCACTTC.

This clonotype appeared once. The CDR3 region has the DNA TGTGCCAGCAGCTCCGAGGGTGGGGGGCCCCAGCATTTT. This sequence encodes CASSSEGGGPQHF. This chain joins TRBV11-2 and TRBJ1-5; D possibly corresponds to TRBD1 (5 bases). The V and J ends lost 4 bases and 9 bases respectively, with 13 bases between them. Germline values: CDR1 SGHAT, CDR2 FQNNGV. This CDR3 is 13 amino acids long.

This clonotype was recorded a few times. J is TRBJ1-6 and V is TRBV10-3, with D maybe TRBD1 (5 bases). The length of the CDR3 is 17 residues. Per the germline V gene, CDR1 is ENHRY and CDR2 is SYGVKD. V was shortened by 4 bases and J by 0 bases, with 13 bases between the two germline ends. CDR3 DNA: TGTGCCATCAGTGGACAGCCCGTCCCCTCCTATAATTCACCCCTCCACTTT. It codes for CAISGQPVPSYNSPLHF.

This clonotype appeared a single time. V gene TRBV3-1 combines with J gene TRBJ2-7; D may be TRBD2 (6 bases). Trimming removed 1 base from V and 2 bases from J, with 9 bases in between. The CDR3 spans 14 residues. In germline, CDR1 is LGHDT, CDR2 YNNKEL (reference sequence). CDR3 coding DNA: TGTGCCAGCAGCCAAGTTCGGGGGACCTACGAGCAGTACTTC. The encoded protein is CASSQVRGTYEQYF.